This T cell receptor (beta chain) was documented in a study of blood T cell repertoires in COVID-19. Trimming left V 1 base short and J 4 bases short, with 13 bases between. Germline CDR1 and CDR2: SGHAT and FQNNGV. The CDR3 spans 15 residues. Method: immunoSEQ multiplex PCR; TCRdb's copy keeps in-frame clones and lacks some. The sample carries over 70,000 clones, nearly 90% recorded once. The TCR originated in a woman of 80 years or more with active or convalescent COVID-19. The chain has TRBV11-2 and TRBJ1-1; D perhaps matches TRBD1 (6 bases). The sequencing input was peripheral blood. The DNA for the CDR3 is TGTGCCAGCAGCTTAGTCAGGGCGGGGGCCACTGAAGCTTTCTTT. Encoded protein: CASSLVRAGATEAFF.